Listed here are 5 T cell receptor beta chains from one sample, sequenced in a study of Ad26.COV2.S vaccination and SARS-CoV-2 variants (dated by TCRdb to about 2021). The protocol used for the library was the immunoSEQ multiplex PCR assay. In its TCRdb copy, this immuneACCESS table keeps in-frame sequences only and misses some clones. Where compared with another copy, unresolved V genes explain less than half of these, and the others have no known cause. The sample table contains 350,000 to 450,000 clones; only one count was recorded for approximately 90% of them. The ten largest clones add up to approximately 1.6% of the sample. The label giving this sample's treatment or condition can be read as: 15 to 20 received Ad26.COV2.S at low or high dose, single or two shots; about 5 received placebo; per-sample allocation not given. Repertoires of vaccine and placebo recipients were sequenced from samples collected on day 63 after the first injection.

Source: peripheral blood, taken in a trial of Ad26.COV2.S vaccine versus placebo. These receptors came from a person between 18 and 65 years old who received the Ad26.COV2.S COVID-19 vaccine or a placebo.

The chain is built from TRBV2 and TRBJ2-1; D possibly corresponds to TRBD2 (7 bases). Germline V gene data show CDR1 as SNHLY and CDR2 as FYNNEI. Trimming shortened V by 2 bases and J by 5 bases, and 16 bases separated the two germline ends. There are 16 residues in the CDR3. The CDR3 loop is CASSENPGGGDNEQFF. DNA of the CDR3: TGTGCCAGCAGTGAAAACCCCGGAGGGGGGGACAATGAGCAGTTCTTC.

J is TRBJ2-3 and V is TRBV27; the D gene is possibly TRBD2 (7 bases). The CDR3 is made up of 13 amino acids. V was pared by 7 bases and J by 6 bases, with 14 bases between. Germline assignment: CDR1 MNHEY and CDR2 SMNVEV (reference sequence). In DNA form, the CDR3 reads TGTGCCAGCAAACGGGGGGCGAAGGATACGCAGTATTTT. It yields the protein CASKRGAKDTQYF.

The chain combines TRBV27 with TRBJ2-1; the D call may be TRBD1 or TRBD2 (5 bases each). This CDR3 has 12 residues. Trimming cost V 5 bases and J 14 bases, with 16 bases left between them. Looked up from germline, CDR1 is MNHEY and CDR2 is SMNVEV (reference sequence). This CDR3 is CASSPRGAREFF. For the CDR3, the DNA is TGTGCCAGCAGTCCTCGAGGGGCCAGGGAGTTCTTC.

This sequence joins TRBV10-2 and TRBJ1-4; tentatively, D is TRBD1 (6 bases). The CDR3 is 13 residues long. V was cut by 5 bases and J by 14 bases, with 18 bases left in between. Germline CDR1 and CDR2: WSHSY and SAAADI. The CDR3 DNA sequence: TGCGCCAGCAGTACTAGCCGGGACAAGGACCTGTTTTTT. Translated, it gives CASSTSRDKDLFF.

The chain couples TRBV28 to TRBJ1-2; D might be TRBD1 (6 bases). The CDR3 loop spans 15 amino acids. Trimming took 3 bases from V and 2 from J, leaving 13 bases between them. Germline loops: CDR1 MDHEN, CDR2 SYDVKM. The chain's CDR3 is CASSLSGGLNYGYTF. CDR3 DNA sequence: TGTGCCAGCAGTTTGTCGGGGGGCCTCAACTATGGCTACACCTTC.